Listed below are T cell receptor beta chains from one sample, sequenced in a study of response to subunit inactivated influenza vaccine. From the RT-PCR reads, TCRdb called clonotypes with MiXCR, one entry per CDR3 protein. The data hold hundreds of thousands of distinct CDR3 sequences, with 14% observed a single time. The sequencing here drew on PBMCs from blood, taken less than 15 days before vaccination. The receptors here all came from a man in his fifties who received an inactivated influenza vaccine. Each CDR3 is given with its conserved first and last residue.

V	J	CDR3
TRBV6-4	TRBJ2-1	CASSDSWGAMLNEQFF
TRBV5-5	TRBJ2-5	CASSLELGARDREETQYF
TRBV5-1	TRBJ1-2	CASSRSTGDYGYTF
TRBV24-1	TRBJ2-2	CATSENDRGRRTGELFF
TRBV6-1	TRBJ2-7	CASSEARRLAGRYEQYF
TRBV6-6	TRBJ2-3	CASIEDGNTQYF
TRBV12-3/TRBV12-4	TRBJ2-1	CASSLGSGGSAEQFF
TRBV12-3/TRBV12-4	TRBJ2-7	CASSFLLQGTHEQYF
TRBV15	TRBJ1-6	CATSRDRDNSPLHF
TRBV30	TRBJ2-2	CAWSERAGGQTGELFF
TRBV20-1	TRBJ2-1	CSARSLAGSVDEQFF
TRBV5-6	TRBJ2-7	CASSLAGQSGEQYF
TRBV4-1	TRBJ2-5	CASSQVLTEQETQYF
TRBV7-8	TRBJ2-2	CASRFGISNTGELFF
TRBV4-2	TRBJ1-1	CASTLGPEAFF
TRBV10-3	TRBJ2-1	CAISDRAGTHYNEQFF
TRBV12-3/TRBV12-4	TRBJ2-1	CASSLTSGISYNEQFF
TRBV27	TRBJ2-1	CASSLRGGDPYNEQFF
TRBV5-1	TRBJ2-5	CASSRGAGQETQYF
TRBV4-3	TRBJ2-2	CASSQDSGIGELFF
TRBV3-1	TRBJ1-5	CASSQGVGANNQPQHF
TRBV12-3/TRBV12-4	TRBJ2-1	CASSHGQPYNEQFF
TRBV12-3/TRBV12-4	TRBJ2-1	CASSRDSGYNEQFF
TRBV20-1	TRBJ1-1	CSASLGAGEAFF
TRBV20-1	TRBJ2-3	CSAKGGSGTDTQYF
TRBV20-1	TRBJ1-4	CSASPGSSTNEKLFF
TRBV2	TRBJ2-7	CASKKTGYLYEQYF
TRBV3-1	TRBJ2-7	CASSHGTVQYF
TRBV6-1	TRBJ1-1	CASNPQGMNTEAFF
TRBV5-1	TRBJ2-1	CASRPRASGGLNEQFF
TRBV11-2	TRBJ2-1	CASTPEGSTAYNEQFF
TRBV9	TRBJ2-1	CASSVDMGNEQFF